These T cell receptor beta chains were read from a single sample in a study of control samples from healthy donors and cancer patients. Using immunoSEQ multiplex PCR, the repertoire was profiled, and TCRdb retains in-frame clones only, with some absent. Here the sample spans under 200,000 clones, over 85% being singletons. The material sequenced was blood. The receptors come from a woman aged 55-69 years in good health. CDR3s include the opening cysteine and the closing phenylalanine or tryptophan. D genes are given only for firm matches. Clone sizes are given selectively: once, few, many, or a class where the clone is expanded.

>NA|TRBV18|TRBD2|TRBJ2-3
TGTGCCAGCTCGCCCCTTTTCGAGACTAGCGGGGGGGCCGTCGATACGCAGTATTTT
CASSPLFETSGGAVDTQYF
>NA|TRBV11-1|NA|TRBJ2-2
TGTGCCAGCACCCAGGACACGAACACCGGGGAGCTGTTTTTT
CASTQDTNTGELFF
>NA|TRBV5-1|TRBD2|TRBJ2-2
TGCGCCAGCAGCTCTAGCGGGGGGAACACCGGGGAGCTGTTTTTT
CASSSSGGNTGELFF
>NA|TRBV4-3|NA|TRBJ1-6
TGCGCCAGCAGCCAAGAAGGGAATTCACCCCTCCACTTT
CASSQEGNSPLHF
>NA|TRBV11-2|TRBD2|TRBJ2-5
TGTGCCAGCAGCTTAGGGACTAGCGGGGGGGGTAGGACCCAGTACTTC
CASSLGTSGGGRTQYF
>NA|TRBV18|TRBD1|TRBJ1-4
TGTGCCAGCTCAGCACCGGGACAGATTAATGAAAAACTGTTTTTT
CASSAPGQINEKLFF
>NA|TRBV6-2/TRBV6-3|NA|TRBJ1-1
TGTGCCAGCAGTTACATCAGGGTGAACACTGAAGCTTTCTTT
CASSYIRVNTEAFF
>NA|TRBV5-8|NA|TRBJ1-1
TGTGCCAGCAGCCATACGGGACCTAACACTGAAGCTTTCTTT
CASSHTGPNTEAFF
>NA|TRBV5-4|NA|TRBJ1-5
TGTGCCAGCAGCTTGGGTGGTCATAGCAATCAGCCCCAGCATTTT
CASSLGGHSNQPQHF
>NA|TRBV29-1|NA|TRBJ2-2
TGCAGCGTTGTAAGGGGGACTAACACCGGGGAGCTGTTTTTT
CSVVRGTNTGELFF
>NA|TRBV7-7|TRBD1|TRBJ2-5
TGTGCCAGCAGCTTAAGCGCAGACAGGGGGCAGGAGACCCAGTACTTC
CASSLSADRGQETQYF
>NA|TRBV27|NA|TRBJ1-3
TGTGCCAGCGGGGACGGACTGACGGGAAACACCATATATTTT
CASGDGLTGNTIYF
>NA|TRBV4-3|NA|TRBJ1-1
TGCGCCAGCAGCCAAGTAGAACAGGGGAACACTGAAGCTTTCTTT
CASSQVEQGNTEAFF
>once|TRBV5-1|TRBD2|TRBJ2-2
TGCGCCAGCAGCCGGACTAGCGGGGGCGCGAACACCGGGGAGCTGTTTTTT
CASSRTSGGANTGELFF
>NA|TRBV2|TRBD1|TRBJ2-1
TGTGCCAGCAGTGATGGACAGGGTTTCGATGAGCAGTTCTTC
CASSDGQGFDEQFF
>NA|TRBV18|NA|TRBJ1-3
TGTGCCAGCTCACCATTGGCCAAGACTAACTCTGGAAACACCATATATTTT
CASSPLAKTNSGNTIYF
>few|TRBV6-1|TRBD1|TRBJ1-1
TGTGCCAGCAGTGCCGGACAGGGGCGTTTGAACACTGAAGCTTTCTTT
CASSAGQGRLNTEAFF
>once|TRBV7-2|NA|TRBJ2-3
TGTGCCAGCACCTTCGTGCCAGGGCCAGATACGCAGTATTTT
CASTFVPGPDTQYF
>NA|TRBV9|NA|TRBJ2-4
TGTGCCAGCAGCCCCGAGGGAGGTAGGCACATTCAGTACTTC
CASSPEGGRHIQYF
>NA|TRBV7-3|NA|TRBJ2-1
TGTGCCAGCAGCTTACAAGGGTCGGCCAACAATGAGCAGTTCTTC
CASSLQGSANNEQFF